This T cell receptor (beta chain) was sequenced during a study of beta chain features in type 1 diabetes. Germline V gene data show CDR1 as MNHEY and CDR2 as SVGAGI. The CDR3 spans 15 residues. J was trimmed by 4 bases and V by 5 bases; bases with no gene match: 6. Expressed TCRB transcripts were sequenced after all isolated RNA was converted to cDNA. Repertoires were generated with immunoSEQ multiplex PCR, while TCRdb's copy carries only in-frame clones and drops some. Among around 400,000 clones listed, roughly 12% were seen once. V and J are TRBV6-5 and TRBJ2-1; TRBD1 agrees at 9 bases. The material sequenced was naive CD4+ T cells from blood. The source is a man younger than 30 in good health. CDR3 DNA: TGTGCCAGCAGTCTCTGGGGGACAGGGTACAATGAGCAGTTCTTC. It codes for CASSLWGTGYNEQFF.